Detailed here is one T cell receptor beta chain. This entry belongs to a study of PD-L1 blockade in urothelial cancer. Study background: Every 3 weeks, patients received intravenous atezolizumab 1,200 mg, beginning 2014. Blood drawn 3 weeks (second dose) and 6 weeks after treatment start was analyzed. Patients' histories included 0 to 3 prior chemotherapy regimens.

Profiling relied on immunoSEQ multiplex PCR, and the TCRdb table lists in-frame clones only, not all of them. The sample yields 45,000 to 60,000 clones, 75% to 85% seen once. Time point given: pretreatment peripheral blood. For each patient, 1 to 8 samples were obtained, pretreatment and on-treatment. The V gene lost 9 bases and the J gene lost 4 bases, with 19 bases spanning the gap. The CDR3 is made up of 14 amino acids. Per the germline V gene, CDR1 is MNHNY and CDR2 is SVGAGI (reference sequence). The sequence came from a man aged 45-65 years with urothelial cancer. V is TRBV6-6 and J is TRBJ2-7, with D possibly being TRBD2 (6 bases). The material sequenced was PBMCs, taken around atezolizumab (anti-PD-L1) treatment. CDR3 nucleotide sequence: TGTGCCAGTCGAGTGGGAGGATCTCAATACGAGCAGTACTTC. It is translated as CASRVGGSQYEQYF.